This TCR beta chain was identified in a study of a mutant IDH1 vaccine in newly diagnosed glioma. Details on this clone: The antigen is not known.

The sample's time point: week 35, safety follow-up. Each dose of the vaccine consisted of 300 ug of mutant IDH1 20-mer peptide, with topical imiquimod. Clones were read by immunoSEQ multiplex PCR, and TCRdb kept only the in-frame ones, dropping some. The sample comprises roughly 60,000 clones, 65% to 75% of which are singletons, and roughly 5% rests with the top ten. Per the germline V gene, CDR1 is SGDLS and CDR2 is YYNGEE. This CDR3 has 15 amino acids. Trimming cost V 0 bases and J 1 base; bases outside gene matches: 1. Specimen: PBMCs, collected from a glioma patient whose treatment included an IDH1 peptide vaccine. The J gene is TRBJ1-5, the V gene TRBV9, with 7 nucleotides matching TRBD1. This TCR came from a man aged 45-65 years with glioma. CDR3 nucleotide sequence: TGTGCCAGCAGCGTAGAGGGGGCGAGCAATCAGCCCCAGCATTTT. Amino acid sequence: CASSVEGASNQPQHF.